A single sample gave rise to the 17 T cell receptor beta chains below, sequenced in a study of shared clonotypes between healthy human individuals. The method was immunoSEQ multiplex PCR; TCRdb's version includes in-frame clones alone and lacks a portion of them. The sample holds about 480,000 clones, approximately 79% seen once. The specimen was PBMCs. The receptors derive from a woman aged 40 to 50 in good health. Some clones in this sample may be carry-over from other donors' samples.

The V gene is TRBV30, the J gene TRBJ2-2, with D unresolved. The germline V gene has CDR1 GTSNPN and CDR2 SVGIG (reference sequence). This CDR3 is built from 14 residues. V was shortened by 2 bases and J by 9 bases, with 16 bases between the two germline ends. As DNA, the CDR3 is TGTGCCTGGAGTAGGATTATCACCTTCCGGGAGCTGTTTTTT. Translating gives CAWSRIITFRELFF. Full variable domain (missing parts from reference TRBV30 and TRBJ2-2): SQTIHQWPATLVQPVGSPLSLECTVEGTSNPNLYWYRQAAGRGLQLLFYSVGIGQISSEVPQNLSASRPQDRQFILSSKKLLLSDSGFYLCAWSRIITFRELFFGEGSRLTVL.

CDR3 amino acids: CAGVGANEQFF. CDR3 bases: TGTGCCGGCGTTGGCGCCAATGAGCAGTTCTTC. This rearrangement joins TRBV30 to TRBJ2-1; D uncertain. The CDR3 is 11 residues long. The germline CDR1 and CDR2 sequences are GTSNPN and SVGIG (reference sequence). Trimming removed 8 bases at V and 6 bases at J, with 11 bases between.

The V gene is TRBV18, the J gene TRBJ2-1; D possibly corresponds to TRBD1 (5 bases). V lost 8 bases to trimming and J lost 4 bases, with 15 bases between them. Germline CDR1 reads KGHSH; CDR2 reads LQKENI. This CDR3 contains 14 residues. This chain's CDR3 is CASTDTQAYNEQFF. CDR3 nucleotides: TGTGCCAGCACTGACACACAGGCGTACAATGAGCAGTTCTTC. The full variable domain, rest sourced from reference TRBV18 and TRBJ2-1, is NAGVMQNPRHLVRRRGQEARLRCSPMKGHSHVYWYRQLPEEGLKFMVYLQKENIIDESGMPKERFSAEFPKEGPSILRIQQVVRGDSAAYFCASTDTQAYNEQFFGPGTRLTVL.

The chain carries TRBV5-6 and TRBJ1-4; D perhaps matches TRBD1 (5 bases). Trimming pared 1 base from V and 8 bases from J, leaving 12 bases between. The CDR3 is 14 amino acids. The germline gives CDR1 SGHDT, CDR2 YYEEEE. This chain's CDR3 is CASSLLQGDEKLFF. The CDR3 nucleotides read TGTGCCAGCAGCTTGCTTCAGGGCGACGAAAAACTGTTTTTT.

The V and J genes are TRBV7-9 and TRBJ1-5, with a weak D call TRBD1 (5 bases). V lost 5 bases, J lost 2 bases, and 13 bases lay in between. The CDR3 length is 15 residues. Germline lookup yields CDR1 SEHNR and CDR2 FQNEAQ (reference sequence). The CDR3 reads CASSEQGSGNQPQHF. CDR3 in DNA: TGTGCCAGCAGCGAGCAGGGTTCTGGCAATCAGCCCCAGCATTTT.

This clone was observed a handful of times. The genes are TRBV5-1 and TRBJ1-3, with a possible D match to TRBD1 (5 bases). Germline values: CDR1 SGHRS, CDR2 YFSETQ. The CDR3 covers 12 residues. Trimming stripped 4 bases from V and 7 bases from J, with 9 bases between. CDR3 amino acids: CASSPEGNTIYF. The CDR3 bases are TGCGCCAGCAGCCCAGAGGGGAACACCATATATTTT.

A few counts support this clone. The CDR3 is CASSIVGLSNEQFF. The CDR3 DNA follows: TGTGCCAGTAGTATAGTTGGGCTAAGCAATGAGCAGTTCTTC. The V and J genes are TRBV19 and TRBJ2-1; no definite D call. V lost 1 base and J 6 bases, leaving 10 bases between the germline ends. Per the germline V gene, CDR1 is LNHDA and CDR2 is SQIVND (reference sequence). CDR3 length equals 14 residues.

This clone was seen only a few times. The J gene is TRBJ2-7, the V gene TRBV28; D is uncertain. V was pared by 6 bases and J by 0 bases, with 6 bases between. The CDR3 loop spans 12 amino acids. Germline CDR1 MDHEN, CDR2 SYDVKM. CDR3 loop: CASRSSSYEQYF. CDR3 nucleotide sequence: TGTGCCAGCAGATCGAGCTCCTACGAGCAGTACTTC.

V usage is TRBV18 and J usage is TRBJ2-1; 9 bases match TRBD1. The J segment lost 6 bases and the V segment lost 2 bases, leaving 8 bases of the junction unmatched. The germline V gene has CDR1 KGHSH and CDR2 LQKENI. The CDR3 loop spans 16 amino acids. The CDR3 DNA sequence: TGTGCCAGCTCACCATCGTGGACAGGGGAAGGCAATGAGCAGTTCTTC. It translates to CASSPSWTGEGNEQFF.

The rearrangement links TRBV19 to TRBJ2-2; TRBD2 matches at 11 bases. The V and J ends lost 4 bases and 2 bases, in that order; junction bases with no gene match: 3. Germline CDR1 LNHDA, CDR2 SQIVND (reference sequence). This CDR3 comprises 16 residues. The CDR3 is CASSRLAGTNTGELFF. The CDR3 coding sequence is TGTGCCAGTAGTAGACTAGCGGGGACCAACACCGGGGAGCTGTTTTTT.

The rearrangement joins TRBV5-4 to TRBJ1-2; no reliable D call. V was clipped by 0 bases and J by 8 bases, with 14 bases between them. The CDR3 is 14 residues long. CDR1 SGHNT and CDR2 YYREEE come from the germline V gene (reference sequence). The CDR3 spells CASSLEGGPRGYTF. In DNA, the CDR3 is TGTGCCAGCAGCTTGGAGGGAGGGCCTCGGGGCTACACCTTC. Variable domain in full (rest from reference TRBV5-4 and TRBJ1-2): ETGVTQSPTHLIKTRGQQVTLRCSSQSGHNTVSWYQQALGQGPQFIFQYYREEENGRGNFPPRFSGLQFPNYSSELNVNALELDDSALYLCASSLEGGPRGYTFGSGTRLTVV.

A single count supports this clone. The chain carries TRBV30 and TRBJ2-7; the D gene is possibly TRBD2 (5 bases). The ends were cut back, 6 bases at V and 3 bases at J, with 9 bases in the middle. CDR1 GTSNPN and CDR2 SVGIG come from the germline V gene (reference sequence). This CDR3 comprises 11 residues. The CDR3 region has the DNA TGTGCCTGCTCCGGGATCTACGAGCAGTACTTC. This sequence encodes CACSGIYEQYF.

The chain employs TRBV4-2 and TRBJ2-2; D perhaps matches TRBD1 (5 bases). Trimming stripped 0 bases from V and 6 bases from J, with 11 bases between. Germline CDR1 and CDR2: LGHNA and YNFKEQ. The CDR3 contains 15 residues. The CDR3: CASSQDDSPSGELFF. The CDR3 bases are TGTGCCAGCAGCCAAGACGACAGTCCATCCGGGGAGCTGTTTTTT.

This clone was seen a handful of times. This chain uses TRBV7-9 with TRBJ1-1; 7 nucleotides line up with TRBD1. With V trimmed by 5 bases and J by 3 bases, 6 bases remained unmatched. In germline, CDR1 is SEHNR, CDR2 FQNEAQ (reference sequence). This CDR3 comprises 14 residues. As DNA, the CDR3 is TGTGCCAGCAGCCAGGGGGGGCCCCACACTGAAGCTTTCTTT. This gives the protein CASSQGGPHTEAFF.

The genes are TRBV27 and TRBJ1-4; D unresolved. Germline V gene data show CDR1 as MNHEY and CDR2 as SMNVEV (reference sequence). This CDR3 is 14 amino acids long. Trimming left V 6 bases short and J 8 bases short, with 16 bases between. Here the CDR3 reads CASRINGVEEKLFF. CDR3 sequence (DNA): TGTGCCAGCAGAATAAACGGGGTGGAGGAAAAACTGTTTTTT.

This clone came up once. The chain carries TRBV7-6 and TRBJ2-5; TRBD2 matches at 10 bases. CDR1 is SGHVS and CDR2 is FNYEAQ in the germline V gene. V was pared by 4 bases and J by 7 bases, with 6 bases of the junction left unmatched. The CDR3 sequence is 14 residues long. The CDR3 here is CASSSQRGGGTQYF. The CDR3 DNA is TGTGCCAGCAGCTCCCAGCGGGGGGGAGGGACCCAGTACTTC.

This rearrangement joins TRBV6-6 to TRBJ2-7, with D tentatively TRBD2 (7 bases). Trimming left V 8 bases short and J 3 bases short, with 11 bases between. The CDR3 is 12 residues long. Germline V lookup: CDR1 MNHNY, CDR2 SVGAGI (reference sequence). The CDR3 here is CASGGARYEQYF. The CDR3 nucleotides read TGTGCCAGCGGGGGGGCGCGCTACGAGCAGTACTTC.